The present entry profiles one TCR beta chain with its context. V lost 4 bases and J lost 0, with 7 bases in between. The CDR3 has 14 residues. The germline CDR1 and CDR2 sequences are LGHDT and YNNKEL (reference sequence). This entry comes from a study of blood T cell repertoires in COVID-19. Turning to the study itself: The origin of the acute and convalescent COVID-19 samples was the United States, Italy and Spain.

Individuals drawn from about 26 US areas were about 18 to 90 years old. Participant-given clinical history determined each cohort assignment. Data came from immunoSEQ multiplex PCR; TCRdb stores just in-frame clones and leaves some out. Of roughly 200,000 clones in the sample, approximately 85% were seen once. The rearrangement joins TRBV3-1 (or the pseudogene TRBV3-2) to TRBJ1-3; D is undetermined. The receptor was derived from a man in his forties who had recovered from COVID-19. Sequenced: PBMCs or T cells enriched from blood (not recorded which). The CDR3 protein is CASSPPGSGNTIYF. The CDR3 DNA sequence: TGTGCCAGCAGCCCCCCGGGCTCTGGAAACACCATATATTTT.